This T cell receptor beta chain was recovered during a study of blood T cell repertoires in COVID-19. Study-wide background: Specimens from acute and convalescent COVID-19 originated in the United States, Italy and Spain.

Here immunoSEQ multiplex PCR was the method, and the copy in TCRdb shows in-frame clones only, minus some. Altogether 35,000 to 50,000 clones are present, roughly 85% being singletons, with the ten largest covering about 4%. The V gene's germline CDR1 is SGHNT and CDR2 YYREEE (reference sequence). V shed 0 bases, J shed 3 bases, and the junction held 2 bases outside the gene matches. The CDR3 is 15 residues long. Source material: peripheral blood. The clonotype comes from a man in his fifties or sixties with acute or convalescent COVID-19. The chain has TRBV5-4 and TRBJ2-2; 7 nucleotides match TRBD2. CDR3 protein: CASSLVAGDTGELFF. CDR3 nucleotide sequence: TGTGCCAGCAGCTTGGTCGCGGGGGACACCGGGGAGCTGTTTTTT.